This T cell receptor (beta chain) was captured in a study of blood T cell repertoires in COVID-19. The CDR3 loop spans 18 amino acids. V dropped 4 bases and J dropped 6; count of bases not matched to a gene: 19. Germline V gene sequence: CDR1 SGHKS, CDR2 YYEKEE (reference sequence). Sequencing used immunoSEQ multiplex PCR; TCRdb keeps in-frame clones, though not all of them. The table has approximately 140,000 clones, roughly 90% seen once. This chain joins TRBV5-5 and TRBJ2-7, with 10 bases fitting TRBD1. This clonotype was sampled from a human donor in a cohort sampled during active COVID-19. The sequenced material came from peripheral blood. CDR3 nucleotide sequence: TGTGCCAGCAGCGGTGGGTTCGAGGACAGGGGGAATACGCTCGAGCAGTACTTC. It encodes CASSGGFEDRGNTLEQYF.